The clone carrying this TCR beta chain was seen repeatedly, ten times or more. Hyperthyroidism patients had new diagnoses, durations under 2 months, and ages of 18 to 65. PBMCs originated in less than 11 ml of fresh peripheral blood. The record originates from a study of Graves' ophthalmopathy and Graves' hyperthyroidism. RNA transcripts provided the template for amplifying TCR beta CDR3 regions. Second-round multiplex PCR came after first-round RT-PCR with HTBI primers. MiXCR was run by TCRdb on the multiplex PCR reads, yielding one entry per CDR3 protein. The profile shows hundreds of thousands of distinct CDR3 sequences, 22% of them singletons. The TCR comes from a woman under 30 with stable Graves' hyperthyroidism. Some clones in this sample may be carry-over from other donors' samples. Sequenced input: peripheral blood.

CDR3 in amino acids: CATGQNTEAFF. DNA for the CDR3: TGTGCCACGGGACAGAACACTGAAGCTTTCTTT. This chain connects TRBV12-3 or TRBV12-4 to TRBJ1-1; D might be TRBD1 (6 bases). CDR3 length: 11 amino acids. V gave up 10 bases and J gave up 1 base, with 7 bases separating them.